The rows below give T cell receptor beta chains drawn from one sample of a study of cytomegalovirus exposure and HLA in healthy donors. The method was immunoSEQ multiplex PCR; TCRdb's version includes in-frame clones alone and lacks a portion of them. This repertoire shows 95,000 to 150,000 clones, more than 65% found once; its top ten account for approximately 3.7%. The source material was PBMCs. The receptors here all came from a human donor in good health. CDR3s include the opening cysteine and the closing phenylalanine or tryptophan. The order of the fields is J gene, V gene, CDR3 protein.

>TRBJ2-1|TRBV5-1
CASSLDPGSYNEQFF
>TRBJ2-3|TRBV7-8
CASSRGLAGRIRTDTQYF
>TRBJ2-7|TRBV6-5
CASRLRDRGTLEQYF
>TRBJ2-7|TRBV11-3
CASSSRTGGSVDWEQYF
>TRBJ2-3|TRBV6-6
CASSTGGTDTQYF
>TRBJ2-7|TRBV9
CASSASGRTYEQYF
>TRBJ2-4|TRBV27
CASSPGTGWDIQYF
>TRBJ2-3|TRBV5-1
CASSTGAGMSADTQYF
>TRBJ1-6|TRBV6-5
CASSYHRGQESPLHF
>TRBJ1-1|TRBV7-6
CASSLRRGGDKGTEAFF
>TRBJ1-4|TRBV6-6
CASRFQGKLFF
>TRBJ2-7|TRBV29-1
CSVDYGSYEQYF
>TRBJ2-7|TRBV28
CASSLGQPYEQYF
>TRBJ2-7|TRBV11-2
CASSLDRHQLKYF
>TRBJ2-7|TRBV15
CATSSFRQGRSYF
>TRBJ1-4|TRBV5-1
CASSRQGNDEKLFF
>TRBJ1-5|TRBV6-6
CASTFGTGGNQPQHF
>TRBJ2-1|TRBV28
CASTRGGGWLSNEQFF
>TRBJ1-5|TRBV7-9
CASSLVGEGPQHF
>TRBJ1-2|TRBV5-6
CASSLGQGSYGYTF
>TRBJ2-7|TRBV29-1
CSVVVQKNLYEQYF
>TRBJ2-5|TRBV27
CASSRGFGETQYF
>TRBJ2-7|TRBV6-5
CASSYGGPVLSEQYF
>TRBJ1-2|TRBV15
CATSRGTGQRSRGYTF
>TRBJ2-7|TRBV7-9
CASSFDRHYEQYF
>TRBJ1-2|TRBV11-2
CASSLGQTNYGYTF
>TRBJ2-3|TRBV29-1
CSSGGRTDTQYF
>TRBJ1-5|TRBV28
CASTWGWDRAYGQPQHF
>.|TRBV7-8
CASSHGGGSATYEQYF
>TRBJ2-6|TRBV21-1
CASSIWAGRFGRANVLTF
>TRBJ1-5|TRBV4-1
CASSQRGQGQHF
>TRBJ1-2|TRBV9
CASSALDRDFTF
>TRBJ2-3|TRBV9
CASSAQEASTDTQYF
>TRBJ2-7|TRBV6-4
CASRENNLGSYEQYF
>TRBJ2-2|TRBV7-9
CASSSPDDGVARITGELFF
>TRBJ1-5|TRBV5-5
CASSLEGAEQPQHF
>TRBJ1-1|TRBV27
CASKPGTANTEAFF
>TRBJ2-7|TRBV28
CASTTVYSSYEQYF
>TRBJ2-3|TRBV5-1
CASSLAGGYTDTQYF
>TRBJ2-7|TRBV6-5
CASSLAGQGIHEQYF
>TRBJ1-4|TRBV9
CASSVGGNEKLFF
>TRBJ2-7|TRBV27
CASSSAGPPKGYEQYF
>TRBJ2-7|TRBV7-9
CASSPSGRSSYEQYF
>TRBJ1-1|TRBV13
CASSLVRRGGTEAFF
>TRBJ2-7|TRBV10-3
CAISTGARDYEQYF
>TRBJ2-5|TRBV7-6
CASSLYPGRAGETQYF
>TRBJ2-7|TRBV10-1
CASSFYGSGEQYF
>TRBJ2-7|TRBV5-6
CASSFGTSGRYSYEQYF
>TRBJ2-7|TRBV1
CTSSQERLAGRHEQYF